What follows is one T cell receptor (beta chain) and its context. Its antigen remains unknown. Assay used: immunoSEQ multiplex PCR; TCRdb lists only in-frame clones, some missing. The sample contains approximately 190,000 clones, roughly 82% of which appear only once. The sample comes from a study of cytomegalovirus exposure and HLA in healthy donors. Regarding the study as a whole: Per published reports, the classifier diagnosed cytomegalovirus status with high specificity and sensitivity. Rare TCR sequences dominated, though some public TCRs recurred in many donors. In vitro work confirmed that a few CMV-associated chains recognize CMV antigens.

V was pared by 4 bases and J by 2 bases, with 4 bases of the junction left unmatched. The germline CDR1 and CDR2 sequences are PRHDT and FYEKMQ (reference sequence). This CDR3 spans 14 amino acids. Donors were drawn from the approximately 110-subject validation cohort, separate from the roughly 610-subject first cohort. The sequence was obtained from a man between 18 and 29 years old in good health and CMV-seropositive. V usage is TRBV13 and J usage is TRBJ1-1, with 7 bases fitting TRBD1. The sample comprised PBMCs. The CDR3 DNA sequence: TGTGCCAGCAGCTCTCGACAGGGAAACACTGAAGCTTTCTTT. Translation: CASSSRQGNTEAFF.